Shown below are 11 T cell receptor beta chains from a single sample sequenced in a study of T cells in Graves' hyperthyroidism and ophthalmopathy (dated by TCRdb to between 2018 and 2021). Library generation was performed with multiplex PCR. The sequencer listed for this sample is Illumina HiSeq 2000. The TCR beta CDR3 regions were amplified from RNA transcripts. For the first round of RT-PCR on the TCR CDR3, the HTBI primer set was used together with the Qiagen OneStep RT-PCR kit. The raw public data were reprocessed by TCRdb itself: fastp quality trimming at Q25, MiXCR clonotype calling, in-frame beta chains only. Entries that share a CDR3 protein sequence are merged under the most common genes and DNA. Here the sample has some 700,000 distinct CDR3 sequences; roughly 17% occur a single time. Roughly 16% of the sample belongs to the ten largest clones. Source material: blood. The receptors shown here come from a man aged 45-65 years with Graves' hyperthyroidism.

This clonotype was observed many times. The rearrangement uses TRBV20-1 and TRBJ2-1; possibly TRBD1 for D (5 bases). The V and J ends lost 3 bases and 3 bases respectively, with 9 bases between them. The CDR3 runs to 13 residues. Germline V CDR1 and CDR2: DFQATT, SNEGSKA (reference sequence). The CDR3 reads CSARETDYNEQFF. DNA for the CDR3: TGCAGTGCTAGGGAGACAGACTACAATGAGCAGTTCTTC.

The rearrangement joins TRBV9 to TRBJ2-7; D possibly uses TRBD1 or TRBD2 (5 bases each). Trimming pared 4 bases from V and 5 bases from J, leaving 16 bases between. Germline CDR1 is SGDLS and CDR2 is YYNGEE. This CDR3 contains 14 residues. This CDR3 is CASSPGRQRNEQYF. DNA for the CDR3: TGTGCCAGCAGCCCGGGACGTCAGAGGAACGAGCAGTACTTC.

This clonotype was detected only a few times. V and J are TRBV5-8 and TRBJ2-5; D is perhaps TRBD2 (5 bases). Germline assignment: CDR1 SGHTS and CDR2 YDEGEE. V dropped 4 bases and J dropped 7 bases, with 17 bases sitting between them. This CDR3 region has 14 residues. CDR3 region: CASSPGVPSPTQYF. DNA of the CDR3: TGTGCCAGCAGCCCCGGGGTTCCATCTCCGACCCAGTACTTC.

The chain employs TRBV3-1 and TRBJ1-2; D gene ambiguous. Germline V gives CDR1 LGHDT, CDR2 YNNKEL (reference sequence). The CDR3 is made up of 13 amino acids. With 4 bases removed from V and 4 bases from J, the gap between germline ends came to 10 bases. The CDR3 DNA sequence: TGTGCCAGCAGCCTCCGAGCCCCCTATGGCTACACCTTC. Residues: CASSLRAPYGYTF.

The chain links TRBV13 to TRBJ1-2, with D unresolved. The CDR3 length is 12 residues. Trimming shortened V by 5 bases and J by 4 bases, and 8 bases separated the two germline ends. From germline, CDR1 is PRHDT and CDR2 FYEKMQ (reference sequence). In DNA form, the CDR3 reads TGTGCCAGCAGCGGGGTGAGCTATGGCTACACCTTC. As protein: CASSGVSYGYTF.

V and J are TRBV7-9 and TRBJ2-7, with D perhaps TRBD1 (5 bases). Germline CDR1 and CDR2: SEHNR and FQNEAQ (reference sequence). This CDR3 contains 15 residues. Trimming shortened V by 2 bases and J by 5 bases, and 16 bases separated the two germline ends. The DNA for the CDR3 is TGTGCCAGCAGCTTAAAAGGGGCATCGACCGACGAGCAGTACTTC. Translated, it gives CASSLKGASTDEQYF.

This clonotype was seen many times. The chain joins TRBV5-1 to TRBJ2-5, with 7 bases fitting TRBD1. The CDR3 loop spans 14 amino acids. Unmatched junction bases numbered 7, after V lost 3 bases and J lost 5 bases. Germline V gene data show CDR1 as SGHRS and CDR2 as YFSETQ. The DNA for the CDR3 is TGCGCCAGCAGCTACGGACAGGAGAAGGAGACCCAGTACTTC. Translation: CASSYGQEKETQYF. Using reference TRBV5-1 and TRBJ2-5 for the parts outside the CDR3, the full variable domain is KAGVTQTPRYLIKTRGQQVTLSCSPISGHRSVSWYQQTPGQGLQFLFEYFSETQRNKGNFPGRFSGRQFSNSRSEMNVSTLELGDSALYLCASSYGQEKETQYFGPGTRLLVL.

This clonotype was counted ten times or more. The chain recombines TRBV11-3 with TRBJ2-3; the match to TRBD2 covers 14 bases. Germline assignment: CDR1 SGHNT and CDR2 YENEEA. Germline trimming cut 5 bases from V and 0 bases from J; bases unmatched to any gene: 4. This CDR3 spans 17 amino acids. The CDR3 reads CASSKGTSGSSTDTQYF. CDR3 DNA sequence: TGTGCCAGCAGCAAGGGGACTAGCGGGAGCAGCACAGATACGCAGTATTTT.

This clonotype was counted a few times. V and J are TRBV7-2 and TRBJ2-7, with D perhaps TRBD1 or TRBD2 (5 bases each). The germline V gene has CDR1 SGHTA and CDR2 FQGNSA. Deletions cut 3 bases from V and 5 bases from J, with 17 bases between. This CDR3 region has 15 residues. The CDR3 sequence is CASSLSGRWADEQYF. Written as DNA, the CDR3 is TGTGCCAGCAGCTTGTCGGGACGGTGGGCCGACGAGCAGTACTTC.

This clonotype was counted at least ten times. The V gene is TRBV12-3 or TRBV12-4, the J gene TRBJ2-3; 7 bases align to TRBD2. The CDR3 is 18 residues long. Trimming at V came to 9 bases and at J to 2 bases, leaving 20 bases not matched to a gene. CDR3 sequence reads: CASEPGLNIAGATDTQYF. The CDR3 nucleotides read TGTGCCAGTGAACCGGGACTTAATATAGCGGGTGCCACAGATACGCAGTATTTT.

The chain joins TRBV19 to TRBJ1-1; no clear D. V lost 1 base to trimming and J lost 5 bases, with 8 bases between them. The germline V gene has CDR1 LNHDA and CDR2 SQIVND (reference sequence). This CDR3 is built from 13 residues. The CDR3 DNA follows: TGTGCCAGTAGTATAGCCGGTCTAACTGAAGCTTTCTTT. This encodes CASSIAGLTEAFF.